These 25 T cell receptor beta chains came from one sample sequenced in a study of glioma-infiltrating T cells. The iRepertoire nested amplicon-rescue multiplex PCR amplified TCR alpha and beta CDR3s from RNA. One entry per CDR3 protein results from TCRdb running MiXCR on the multiplex PCR reads. Counted here are over 3,500 distinct CDR3 sequences, 80% to 95% occurring once; the ten biggest clones make up about 25%. Material: glioma tissue, nonneoplastic brain tissue, or PBMCs (not recorded which). Receptors were obtained from a human donor with low-grade glioma or glioblastoma, undergoing nonglioma brain surgery, or in good health (not recorded which).

On this clonotype itself: This beta chain is an off-target read within a library intended for alpha chains, so its frequency means little. This chain connects TRBV6-5 to TRBJ1-2, with D possibly matching TRBD1 (6 bases). The germline V gene has CDR1 MNHEY and CDR2 SVGAGI. This CDR3 comprises 18 residues. The V end lost 4 bases, the J end lost 2 bases, and 23 bases lay between the germline ends. CDR3 nucleotides: TGTGCCAGCAGTTCAACAGGGATCAAGGGAGGCGAAAACTATGGCTACACCTTC. It encodes CASSSTGIKGGENYGYTF.

This clonotype appeared a few times. In a library made to pick up alpha chains, this beta chain is a stray read with a size that means little. The rearrangement joins TRBV6-1 to TRBJ2-4, with a weak D call TRBD2 (6 bases). V gave up 4 bases and J gave up 8 bases, with 12 bases separating them. This CDR3 spans 13 amino acids. Germline CDR1 and CDR2: MNHNS and SASEGT. The CDR3 DNA sequence: TGTGCCAGCAGTGTGAAAGGGGAGGACATTCAGTACTTC. The encoded protein is CASSVKGEDIQYF.

This clonotype was detected a few times. A library made for alpha chains picked up this beta chain off target, so its size means little. The chain couples TRBV6-2 or TRBV6-3 to TRBJ2-1; 9 nucleotides line up with TRBD2. The germline gives CDR1 MNHEY, CDR2 SVGEGT. This CDR3 spans 16 amino acids. The V gene end was trimmed by 5 bases and the J gene end by 4 bases; junction bases not matched to a gene: 9. CDR3 region: CASSPRRGGKYNEQFF. CDR3 DNA: TGTGCCAGCAGTCCTCGGCGGGGGGGGAAATACAATGAGCAGTTCTTC.

To note about this clonotype: Since it is a stray read in a library aimed at alpha chains, this beta chain has a size that is not meaningful. This chain joins TRBV10-3 and TRBJ1-5; a weak D match, TRBD1 (5 bases). The germline CDR1 and CDR2 sequences are ENHRY and SYGVKD. Trimming pared 9 bases from V and 3 bases from J, leaving 9 bases between. The CDR3 runs to 12 residues. In DNA, the CDR3 is TGTGCCATATCAGGGACCAATCAGCCCCAGCATTTT. This encodes CAISGTNQPQHF.

A remark on this clonotype: This beta chain lies outside the target of a library built for alpha chains; its clone size means little. V is TRBV27 and J is TRBJ1-6; D ambiguous. Per the germline V gene, CDR1 is MNHEY and CDR2 is SMNVEV (reference sequence). The CDR3 runs 16 residues. V gave up 5 bases and J gave up 0 bases, with 11 bases separating them. CDR3 in amino acids: CASSLRVRSYNSPLHF. The CDR3 DNA is TGTGCCAGCAGTCTCCGGGTCCGCTCCTATAATTCACCCCTCCACTTT.

In regard to this clonotype: One junction end disagrees with the germline gene, perhaps due to a read error. The library was built for alpha chains, so this beta chain is an off-target read and its size means little. The chain links TRBV6-1 to TRBJ2-1, with 8 bases fitting TRBD2. CDR3 length: 15 residues. CDR1 MNHNS and CDR2 SASEGT come from the germline V gene. The CDR3 here is CASRDPHRTSHEQFF. CDR3 nucleotides: TGTGCCAGCAGGGACCCCCACCGGACTAGCCATGAGCAGTTTTTC.

A word on this clonotype: Since it is a stray read in a library aimed at alpha chains, this beta chain has a size that is not meaningful. The chain uses TRBV27 and TRBJ2-5; TRBD2 agrees at 12 bases. V dropped 2 bases and J dropped 2; count of bases not matched to a gene: 3. The CDR3 length is 16 residues. Germline CDR1 MNHEY, CDR2 SMNVEV (reference sequence). The chain's CDR3 is CASSLGLAGGQETQYF. The CDR3, as DNA: TGTGCCAGCAGTTTAGGCCTAGCGGGGGGGCAAGAGACCCAGTACTTC.

On this clonotype: With the library built for alpha chains, this beta chain is off target and its frequency is not meaningful. The chain links TRBV24-1 to TRBJ2-1; maybe TRBD1 (5 bases). The V gene lost 4 bases and the J gene lost 7 bases, with 13 bases spanning the gap. The CDR3 is 14 amino acids. CDR1 and CDR2 from the germline V gene are KGHDR and SFDVKD. CDR3 region: CATSDRSQENEQFF. CDR3 DNA sequence: TGTGCCACCAGTGACCGATCACAGGAGAATGAGCAGTTCTTC.

A note on this clonotype: This beta chain slipped into a library made for alpha chains as a stray read, so its size is not meaningful. The rearrangement links TRBV15 to TRBJ1-4; D uncertain. CDR3 length equals 15 residues. Trimming stripped 1 base from V and 5 bases from J, with 11 bases between. Germline V lookup: CDR1 LNHNV, CDR2 YYDKDF (reference sequence). CDR3 DNA: TGTGCCACCAGCAGAGTTCGGGTCCAAAATGAAAAACTGTTTTTT. Residues: CATSRVRVQNEKLFF.

On this clonotype itself: This beta chain is a stray sequence in a library constructed for alpha chains; its clone size is not meaningful. The chain recombines TRBV20-1 with TRBJ1-2; D ambiguous. V shed 3 bases and J shed 4 bases, with 9 bases lying between them. The CDR3 loop spans 12 amino acids. CDR1 and CDR2 from the germline V gene are DFQATT and SNEGSKA (reference sequence). The CDR3, as DNA: TGCAGTGCTAGCAGAGAACTCTATGGCTACACCTTC. It is translated as CSASRELYGYTF.

This clonotype was seen once. In a library made to pick up alpha chains, this beta chain is a stray read with a size that means little. The chain recombines TRBV7-2 with TRBJ2-1; 7 bases agree with TRBD1. Germline assignment: CDR1 SGHTA and CDR2 FQGNSA. The CDR3 runs 19 residues. V lost 2 bases and J lost 0; bases outside the gene matches: 13. CDR3 amino acids: CASSLSQGGADSSYNEQFF. CDR3 bases: TGTGCCAGCAGCTTATCGCAAGGGGGCGCGGATAGCTCCTACAATGAGCAGTTCTTC.

As concerns this clonotype: This beta chain lies outside the target of a library built for alpha chains; its clone size means little. V and J are TRBV6-5 and TRBJ1-1; D ambiguous. V was clipped by 8 bases and J by 0 bases, with 13 bases between them. The CDR3 length is 14 residues. The germline CDR1 and CDR2 sequences are MNHEY and SVGAGI. The CDR3 sequence: CASYGLFMNTEAFF. The CDR3 DNA is TGTGCCAGCTACGGGCTCTTCATGAACACTGAAGCTTTCTTT.

Concerning this clonotype itself: This beta chain appears as a stray read in a library generated for alpha chains; its size is not informative. This chain joins TRBV25-1 and TRBJ2-5; perhaps D is TRBD1 or TRBD2 (5 bases each). Germline loops: CDR1 MGHDK, CDR2 SYGVNS. V was trimmed by 2 bases and J by 1 base, leaving 11 bases between them. The CDR3 has 15 amino acids. DNA of the CDR3: TGTGCCAGCAGTGAAGTCCGGGGCGGCCAAGAGACCCAGTACTTC. It encodes CASSEVRGGQETQYF.

To note about this clonotype: This beta chain turned up in a library designed for alpha chains; as an off-target read, its abundance says little. The chain joins TRBV27 to TRBJ2-3; D unresolved. CDR1 and CDR2 from the germline V gene are MNHEY and SMNVEV (reference sequence). V was trimmed by 1 base and J by 0 bases, leaving 8 bases between them. The CDR3 consists of 15 residues. The CDR3 reads CASSLFSTSTDTQYF. In DNA, the CDR3 is TGTGCCAGCAGTTTATTCTCTACGAGCACAGATACGCAGTATTTT.

Comment on this clonotype: This beta chain is a stray sequence in a library constructed for alpha chains; its clone size is not meaningful. This sequence joins TRBV2 and TRBJ1-2; 11 bases are a match to TRBD1. J was trimmed by 4 bases and V by 5 bases; bases with no gene match: 6. CDR1 is SNHLY and CDR2 is FYNNEI in the germline V gene. This CDR3 spans 15 amino acids. The CDR3 DNA follows: TGTGCCAGCAGTATGGGACAGGGGGGGATCTATGGCTACACCTTC. Its translation: CASSMGQGGIYGYTF.

Details on this clonotype: This beta chain slipped into a library made for alpha chains as a stray read, so its size is not meaningful. This chain joins TRBV25-1 and TRBJ2-2; TRBD2 matches at 7 bases. The J segment lost 7 bases and the V segment lost 6 bases, leaving 11 bases of the junction unmatched. This CDR3 is 15 amino acids long. CDR1 is MGHDK, CDR2 SYGVNS, per germline. The CDR3 DNA follows: TGTGCCAGCAGCCGGGGCGGGGGAAGATACGGGGAGCTGTTTTTT. It translates to CASSRGGGRYGELFF.

Comments on this clonotype: At one end the junction does not follow the germline gene, possibly because of a read error. This beta chain was picked up by a library intended for alpha chains and is off target, so its count carries little meaning. This rearrangement joins TRBV20-1 to TRBJ2-5; 9 bases are shared with TRBD2. CDR3 length equals 15 residues. Germline-derived CDR1 and CDR2 are DFQATT and SNEGSKA (reference sequence). The DNA for the CDR3 is TGCAGTGCAGTACCCATAGCGGGAGACCTCGAGACCCTGTACTTC. Translating it yields CSAVPIAGDLETLYF.

A word on this clonotype: This beta chain appears as a stray read in a library generated for alpha chains; its size is not informative. The chain has TRBV20-1 and TRBJ1-2, with TRBD1 as a possible D gene (5 bases). The CDR3 length is 13 residues. CDR1 is DFQATT, CDR2 SNEGSKA, per germline (reference sequence). Trimming took 5 bases from V and 5 from J, leaving 15 bases between them. CDR3 DNA: TGCAGTGCTGAGGGGTCCGCGGGGTATGGCTACACCTTC. Protein: CSAEGSAGYGYTF.

A word on this clonotype: Since the library was made to target alpha chains, this beta chain is a stray read and its abundance is not meaningful. The gene calls are TRBV18 and TRBJ2-5, with 12 bases matching TRBD2. Germline V lookup: CDR1 KGHSH, CDR2 LQKENI. The ends lost 9 bases at V and 4 bases at J; junction bases unmatched: 15. There are 17 residues in the CDR3. The CDR3 bases are TGTGCCAGATCCCCTAGCGGGGGGGCCAGAGGCGGAGAGACCCAGTACTTC. Translated, it gives CARSPSGGARGGETQYF.

As regards this clonotype: Since the library was made to target alpha chains, this beta chain is a stray read and its abundance is not meaningful. The rearrangement links TRBV15 to TRBJ2-1; D unclear. CDR1 and CDR2 from the germline V gene are LNHNV and YYDKDF (reference sequence). The CDR3 loop spans 13 amino acids. V gave up 2 bases and J gave up 9 bases, with 11 bases separating them. This CDR3 reads CATSRTWASEQFF. CDR3 nucleotide sequence: TGTGCCACCAGCAGAACGTGGGCAAGTGAGCAGTTCTTC. Complete variable domain (other parts from reference TRBV15 and TRBJ2-1): DAMVIQNPRYQVTQFGKPVTLSCSQTLNHNVMYWYQQKSSQAPKLLFHYYDKDFNNEADTPDNFQSRRPNTSFCFLDIRSPGLGDTAMYLCATSRTWASEQFFGPGTRLTVL.

In regard to this clonotype: This beta chain turned up in a library designed for alpha chains; as an off-target read, its abundance says little. The chain uses TRBV27 and TRBJ2-1; TRBD2 matches at 8 bases. The germline V gene encodes CDR1 MNHEY and CDR2 SMNVEV (reference sequence). The trim removed 3 bases at V and 4 bases at J, leaving 11 bases unmatched. CDR3 length: 17 amino acids. CDR3 sequence reads: CASSFPAAGGDYNEQFF. CDR3 nucleotide sequence: TGTGCCAGCAGTTTCCCCGCCGCGGGGGGCGATTACAATGAGCAGTTCTTC.

Comment on this clonotype: This beta chain turned up in a library designed for alpha chains; as an off-target read, its abundance says little. This chain joins TRBV11-2 and TRBJ2-7; TRBD2 matches 8 bases. The CDR3 is 16 amino acids. Germline V gene data show CDR1 as SGHAT and CDR2 as FQNNGV. Losses at the gene ends were 1 base for V and 5 bases for J; bases not matched to a gene: 10. This CDR3 is CASSLGGVAGWDEQYV. CDR3 nucleotides: TGTGCCAGCAGCTTAGGCGGGGTAGCGGGATGGGACGAGCAGTACGTC.

Regarding this clonotype: This beta chain came through as a stray read in a library set up for alpha chains, and its size says little. V and J are TRBV28 and TRBJ1-5; TRBD1 agrees at 7 bases. The J segment lost 6 bases and the V segment lost 3 bases, leaving 8 bases of the junction unmatched. CDR3 length equals 15 residues. The germline V gene encodes CDR1 MDHEN and CDR2 SYDVKM. The CDR3 DNA reads TGTGCCAGCAGTTTCCACAGGGGCTCCACTCAGCCCCAGCATTTT. Protein product: CASSFHRGSTQPQHF.

Concerning this clonotype itself: For a library built for alpha chains, this beta chain is a stray read; little rests on its size. The gene calls are TRBV12-3 or TRBV12-4 and TRBJ1-2; D may be TRBD1 (6 bases). This CDR3 contains 13 residues. Trimming took off 6 bases at V and 6 bases at J, with 14 bases between the two ends. CDR3 coding DNA: TGTGCCAGCAGGAGGGGGGGCCGGAATGGCTACACCTTC. This encodes CASRRGGRNGYTF.

On this clonotype: A library made for alpha chains picked up this beta chain off target, so its size means little. V gene TRBV20-1 combines with J gene TRBJ1-2; 9 bases map to TRBD1. The CDR3 totals 14 residues. Germline-derived CDR1 and CDR2 are DFQATT and SNEGSKA (reference sequence). V dropped 4 bases and J dropped 4; count of bases not matched to a gene: 7. CDR3 nucleotide sequence: TGCAGTGCTACGACAGGGGGAAGTCGCTATGGCTACACCTTC. This encodes CSATTGGSRYGYTF.